This T cell receptor beta chain appears in the sequencing data of a study of siplizumab effects on memory and regulatory T cells. Germline lookup yields CDR1 LGHNA and CDR2 YNFKEQ. V lost 0 bases and J 3 bases, leaving 11 bases between the germline ends. The CDR3 is made up of 16 amino acids. The mixed lymphocyte reaction cells underwent coculture at 37°C for approximately six days. This clone was detected a few times. Its specificity is not known. Produced via immunoSEQ multiplex PCR; TCRdb's table is partial and in-frame only. This table holds fewer than 20,000 clones, approximately 46% found once. The rearrangement links TRBV4-2 to TRBJ2-2; the D is unclear. This sequence was found in a human donor in good health; the cells came from an allogeneic mixed lymphocyte reaction. The sample consisted of CFSE-low (dividing) CD4+ T cells sorted from an allogeneic mixed lymphocyte reaction. The CDR3 DNA reads as TGTGCCAGCAGCCAAGATCGAGTCTTATACACCGGGGAGCTGTTTTTT. The encoded protein is CASSQDRVLYTGELFF.